A single sample is the source of the 20 T cell receptor beta chains below, sequenced in a study of control samples from healthy donors and cancer patients. This table comes from immunoSEQ multiplex PCR, and its TCRdb copy is limited to in-frame clones, with some not included. The sample lists roughly 140,000 clones; about 94% were seen once. The source material was blood. Source of these receptors: a middle-aged man in good health.

The chain joins TRBV6-5 to TRBJ2-7; D is perhaps TRBD1 or TRBD2 (5 bases each). Germline CDR1 is MNHEY and CDR2 is SVGAGI. V lost 6 bases and J lost 2, with 14 bases in between. The CDR3 loop spans 14 amino acids. The CDR3 nucleotides read TGTGCCAGCAGGATCGGGACGTCTGCCTACGAGCAGTACTTC. Its protein product is CASRIGTSAYEQYF.

The chain recombines TRBV6-5 with TRBJ1-2; TRBD1 is a possible D gene (6 bases). Per germline, CDR1 MNHEY and CDR2 SVGAGI. The V gene lost 0 bases and the J gene lost 0 bases, with 8 bases spanning the gap. CDR3 length: 15 amino acids. CDR3 amino acids: CASSYSGGSNYGYTF. The CDR3 DNA reads TGTGCCAGCAGTTACTCAGGGGGATCTAACTATGGCTACACCTTC.

The CDR3 nucleotides are TGTGCCAGCAGTCTACCGACAGGATCTGGAAACACCATATATTTT. Translation gives CASSLPTGSGNTIYF. The V and J genes are TRBV28 and TRBJ1-3; D is perhaps TRBD1 (6 bases). V was pared by 5 bases and J by 1 base, with 12 bases between. Germline V CDR1 and CDR2: MDHEN, SYDVKM. The CDR3 has 15 amino acids.

This rearrangement joins TRBV5-1 to TRBJ1-1; 7 bases agree with TRBD1. This CDR3 has 17 residues. From germline, CDR1 is SGHRS and CDR2 YFSETQ. The V segment lost 0 bases and the J segment 5 bases; nucleotides outside the gene matches: 13. The CDR3 region is CASSLVGLREGATEAFF. CDR3 nucleotides: TGCGCCAGCAGCTTGGTTGGGTTGAGGGAGGGGGCAACTGAAGCTTTCTTT.

J is TRBJ2-1 and V is TRBV6-5; 8 bases match TRBD2. Germline trimming cut 0 bases from V and 12 bases from J; bases unmatched to any gene: 10. The CDR3 extends over 15 amino acids. Germline V gene data show CDR1 as MNHEY and CDR2 as SVGAGI. As DNA, the CDR3 is TGTGCCAGCAGTTACTCGGGGGTGTGGACTAGCTCGCAGTTCTTC. Protein: CASSYSGVWTSSQFF.

This chain joins TRBV9 and TRBJ2-7; 10 bases match TRBD2. This CDR3 has 14 amino acids. Trimming at V came to 6 bases and at J to 2 bases, leaving 5 bases not matched to a gene. Germline CDR1 is SGDLS and CDR2 is YYNGEE. Here the CDR3 reads CASILAGETYEQYF. CDR3 coding DNA: TGTGCCAGCATCCTAGCGGGAGAAACCTACGAGCAGTACTTC.

The chain's CDR3 is CASSLGQENTEAFF. DNA for the CDR3: TGTGCCAGCAGTTTGGGACAGGAGAACACTGAAGCTTTCTTT. The chain carries TRBV28 and TRBJ1-1, with 8 positions matching TRBD1. Per germline, CDR1 MDHEN and CDR2 SYDVKM. The CDR3 is 14 amino acids. The V and J ends lost 3 bases and 1 base, in that order; junction bases with no gene match: 1.

The chain joins TRBV11-2 to TRBJ2-5, with D hard to call. Looked up from germline, CDR1 is SGHAT and CDR2 is FQNNGV. The CDR3 totals 15 residues. Trimming shortened V by 1 base and J by 5 bases, and 14 bases separated the two germline ends. CDR3 protein: CASSLVALQVETQYF. The DNA for the CDR3 is TGTGCCAGCAGCTTAGTGGCTCTCCAGGTGGAGACCCAGTACTTC.

J is TRBJ1-2 and V is TRBV29-1; D not certain. Germline V lookup: CDR1 SQVTM, CDR2 ANQGSEA. Deletions cut 5 bases from V and 8 bases from J, with 21 bases between. The CDR3 is made up of 14 amino acids. The CDR3 reads CSVRPSGLSEGYTF. DNA of the CDR3: TGCAGCGTTCGGCCGTCAGGTCTATCGGAAGGCTACACCTTC. The full variable domain, with the rest looked up from reference TRBV29-1 and TRBJ1-2, is SAVISQKPSRDICQRGTSLTIQCQVDSQVTMMFWYRQQPGQSLTLIATANQGSEATYESGFVIDKFPISRPNLTFSTLTVSNMSPEDSSIYLCSVRPSGLSEGYTFGSGTRLTVV.

About this clone: An end of the junction differs from the germline gene, which may be a read error. The V call is TRBV5-8, the J call TRBJ2-1, with no clear D. The CDR3 has 11 amino acids. The germline V gene encodes CDR1 SGHTS and CDR2 YDEGEE. The CDR3 sequence: CASSLQNAQFF. The CDR3 nucleotides are TGTGCCAGCAGCCTCCAAAATGCGCAGTTCTTC.

This chain joins TRBV6-5 and TRBJ1-1; D is unclear. CDR1 is MNHEY, CDR2 SVGAGI, per germline. This CDR3 spans 13 amino acids. V was trimmed by 6 bases and J by 6 bases, leaving 14 bases between them. CDR3: CASRAWARAEAFF. The CDR3 region has the DNA TGTGCCAGCAGAGCATGGGCTCGGGCTGAAGCTTTCTTT.

The chain uses TRBV19 and TRBJ2-5; D gene ambiguous. Trimming stripped 1 base from V and 5 bases from J, with 17 bases between. Germline V gene lookup returns CDR1 LNHDA and CDR2 SQIVND (reference sequence). CDR3 length equals 16 residues. In DNA, the CDR3 is TGTGCCAGTAGTATAGGTGGCAGAATAGGTCCCGAGACCCAGTACTTC. It translates to CASSIGGRIGPETQYF.

The chain recombines TRBV21-1 with TRBJ1-3. TRBV21-1 counts as a pseudogene. This CDR3 has 18 amino acids. CDR3 bases: TGTGCCAGCAGCAAAGAAGGGTCCGGACGGTGCTCTGGAAACACCATATATTTT. It yields the protein CASSKEGSGRCSGNTIYF.

The rearrangement links TRBV11-2 to TRBJ2-3; TRBD2 might be the D (6 bases). The CDR3 has 14 amino acids. The germline gives CDR1 SGHAT, CDR2 FQNNGV. V was pared by 5 bases and J by 5 bases, with 14 bases between. CDR3 nucleotides: TGTGCCAGCAGCCCCCCGGCCGGGAGAGATACGCAGTATTTT. The encoded protein is CASSPPAGRDTQYF.

The chain is built from TRBV5-1 and TRBJ2-7; D uncertain. Trimming stripped 4 bases from V and 0 bases from J, with 14 bases between. CDR1 and CDR2 (germline): SGHRS, YFSETQ. This CDR3 is built from 15 residues. This CDR3 reads CASSPDPPSSYEQYF. The CDR3 bases are TGCGCCAGCAGCCCAGACCCACCTAGCTCCTACGAGCAGTACTTC.

The chain combines TRBV5-1 with TRBJ2-7, with D tentatively TRBD1 (6 bases). V lost 2 bases, J lost 2 bases, and 11 bases lay in between. CDR3 length: 14 residues. Germline V gene data show CDR1 as SGHRS and CDR2 as YFSETQ. CDR3 residues: CASSFRAGAYEQYF. CDR3 coding DNA: TGCGCCAGCAGCTTTCGGGCAGGGGCCTACGAGCAGTACTTC.

This clone showed up just once. The chain combines TRBV30 with TRBJ1-1; D remains ambiguous. Per the germline V gene, CDR1 is GTSNPN and CDR2 is SVGIG (reference sequence). The CDR3 consists of 14 residues. V was pared by 3 bases and J by 0 bases, with 11 bases between. The CDR3 is CAWRGWGLNTEAFF. DNA for the CDR3: TGTGCCTGGAGAGGATGGGGTTTGAACACTGAAGCTTTCTTT. The whole variable domain, filled in from reference TRBV30 and TRBJ1-1, reads SQTIHQWPATLVQPVGSPLSLECTVEGTSNPNLYWYRQAAGRGLQLLFYSVGIGQISSEVPQNLSASRPQDRQFILSSKKLLLSDSGFYLCAWRGWGLNTEAFFGQGTRLTVV.

V usage is TRBV6-5 and J usage is TRBJ2-7, with D possibly TRBD1 on 6 matching bases. V lost 6 bases, J lost 6 bases, and 18 bases lay in between. The length of the CDR3 is 14 residues. Germline lookup yields CDR1 MNHEY and CDR2 SVGAGI. The CDR3 region has the DNA TGTGCCAGCAGCCCCAGGGACATGCTTTTCGAGCAGTACTTC. It is translated as CASSPRDMLFEQYF.

The genes are TRBV10-1 and TRBJ2-1; 9 bases are shared with TRBD2. Looked up from germline, CDR1 is WNHNN and CDR2 is SYGVQD (reference sequence). The CDR3 has 16 residues. The ends lost 0 bases at V and 4 bases at J; junction bases unmatched: 4. CDR3 nucleotides: TGCGCCAGCAGTGAGTCCGGTAGCGGGAGTTACAATGAGCAGTTCTTC. It specifies CASSESGSGSYNEQFF.

The J gene is TRBJ2-7, the V gene TRBV27; D might be TRBD1 or TRBD2, each matching 5 bases. Germline V CDR1 and CDR2: MNHEY, SMNVEV (reference sequence). The CDR3 consists of 15 residues. The ends were cut back, 4 bases at V and 2 bases at J, with 15 bases in the middle. The CDR3 is CASSSSQGGPYEQYF. Written as DNA, the CDR3 is TGTGCCAGCAGTTCTAGCCAGGGTGGGCCCTACGAGCAGTACTTC.